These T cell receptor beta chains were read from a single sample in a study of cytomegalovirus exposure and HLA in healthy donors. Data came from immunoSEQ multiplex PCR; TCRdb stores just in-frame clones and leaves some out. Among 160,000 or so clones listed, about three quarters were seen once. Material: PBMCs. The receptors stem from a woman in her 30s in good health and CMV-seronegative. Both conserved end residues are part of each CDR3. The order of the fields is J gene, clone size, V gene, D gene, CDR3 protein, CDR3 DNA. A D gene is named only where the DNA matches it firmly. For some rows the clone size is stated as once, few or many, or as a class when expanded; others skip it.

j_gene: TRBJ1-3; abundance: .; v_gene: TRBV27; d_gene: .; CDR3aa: CASSFTAGNTIYF; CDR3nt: TGTGCCAGCAGTTTTACGGCTGGAAACACCATATATTTT
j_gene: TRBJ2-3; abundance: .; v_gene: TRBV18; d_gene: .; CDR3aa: CASSPPGDPDTQYF; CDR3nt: TGTGCCAGCTCACCTCCGGGGGACCCAGATACGCAGTATTTT
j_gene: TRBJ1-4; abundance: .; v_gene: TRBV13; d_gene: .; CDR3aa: CASSSSGGGEKLFF; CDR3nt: TGTGCCAGCAGCTCCTCGGGGGGAGGTGAAAAACTGTTTTTT
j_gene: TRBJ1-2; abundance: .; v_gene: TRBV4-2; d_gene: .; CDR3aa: CASSHETGNGYTF; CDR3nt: TGTGCCAGCAGCCACGAAACAGGGAACGGCTACACCTTC
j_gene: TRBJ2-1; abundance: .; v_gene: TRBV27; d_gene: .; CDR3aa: CASSATRTLNEQFF; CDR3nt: TGTGCCAGCAGTGCCACCAGGACTCTCAATGAGCAGTTCTTC
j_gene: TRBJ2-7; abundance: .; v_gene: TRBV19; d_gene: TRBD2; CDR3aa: CASSASGTYEQYF; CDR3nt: TGTGCCAGTAGTGCTAGCGGAACCTACGAGCAGTACTTC
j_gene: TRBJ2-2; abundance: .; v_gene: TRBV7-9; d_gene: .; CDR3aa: CASSPRLGPTGELFF; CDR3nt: TGTGCCAGCAGCCCAAGACTAGGTCCCACCGGGGAGCTGTTTTTT
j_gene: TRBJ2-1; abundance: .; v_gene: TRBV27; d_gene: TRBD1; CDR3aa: CASSLDREGYNEQFF; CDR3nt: TGTGCCAGCAGCCTGGACAGGGAAGGCTACAATGAGCAGTTCTTC
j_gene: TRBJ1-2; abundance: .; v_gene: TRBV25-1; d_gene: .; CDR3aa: CASSESSNYGYPF; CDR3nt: TGTGCCAGCAGTGAATCTAGTAACTATGGCTACCCCTTC
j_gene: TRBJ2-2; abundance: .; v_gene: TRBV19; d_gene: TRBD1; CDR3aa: CASSMEWDRGDTGELFF; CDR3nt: TGTGCCAGTAGTATGGAGTGGGACAGGGGGGACACCGGGGAGCTGTTTTTT
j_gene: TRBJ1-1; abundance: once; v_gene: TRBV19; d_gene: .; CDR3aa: CASSEGRGVTNTEAFF; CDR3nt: TGTGCCAGTAGTGAGGGGAGGGGGGTCACGAACACTGAAGCTTTCTTT
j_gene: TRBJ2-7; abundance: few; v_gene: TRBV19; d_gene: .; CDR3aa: CASSIREFYEQYF; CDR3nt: TGTGCCAGTAGTATCCGGGAGTTTTACGAGCAGTACTTC